Detailed here is one T cell receptor beta chain. The source of the sample is a study of blood T cell repertoires in COVID-19. The table came from immunoSEQ multiplex PCR; TCRdb's copy has only in-frame clones and leaves some out. The sample contains over 130,000 clones, 75% to 80% of which appear only once. The CDR3 contains 11 residues. V gave up 6 bases and J gave up 4 bases, with 8 bases separating them. Germline loops: CDR1 SGHTS, CDR2 YDEGEE. The J gene is TRBJ2-7, the V gene TRBV5-8; TRBD1 might be the D (6 bases). The sequencing sample was made of peripheral blood. The origin of this receptor is a woman in her fifties or sixties with active or convalescent COVID-19. For the CDR3, the DNA is TGTGCCAGCACCAGGGGTTACGAGCAGTACTTC. Translating gives CASTRGYEQYF.